Below are 21 T cell receptor beta chains sequenced from a single sample in a study of circulating CD8 cells and anti-PD-1 response in melanoma. Using roughly 15 ng of total RNA, TCR libraries were made with the QIAseq Immune Repertoire TCR panel. TCRdb processed the reads anew with MiXCR; each CDR3 protein has one entry. The sample includes several hundred distinct CDR3 sequences, 6.5% to 9% seen only once; the top ten take less than 70%. Live CD3+CD8+TCRalphabeta+ cells were sorted into four subsets by PD-1 and/or TIGIT. The specimen was CD8+ T cells from PBMCs, collected at baseline or after one month of anti-PD-1 therapy (not recorded which). These receptors originate from a human donor with melanoma.

By frequency in the sample, this clonotype is large. The chain uses TRBV12-5 and TRBJ2-5; no clear D. The CDR3 runs 12 residues. Germline V gene lookup returns CDR1 LGHNT and CDR2 FRNRAP. The V gene lost 5 bases and the J gene lost 3 bases, with 7 bases spanning the gap. The CDR3 DNA reads as TGTGCTAGTGGTCAGACTGAAGAGACCCAGTACTTC. Translating it yields CASGQTEETQYF.

This clonotype was found a few times. A read error is possible here, since a much larger clone lies one base away. V and J are TRBV27 and TRBJ2-1; D is undetermined. This CDR3 contains 15 residues. In germline, CDR1 is MNHEY, CDR2 SMNVEV (reference sequence). V shed 2 bases and J shed 2 bases, with 10 bases lying between them. CDR3 DNA: TGTGCCAGCAGTTTAACACAGTGGCCCTACAATGAGCAGTTCTTC. Its protein product is CASSLTQWPYNEQFF.

Judged by abundance, this clonotype is medium-sized (0.01 to 0.1%). The rearrangement uses TRBV7-2 and TRBJ2-1; D unresolved. Trimming left V 2 bases short and J 4 bases short, with 9 bases between. The CDR3 has 14 amino acids. Per germline, CDR1 SGHTA and CDR2 FQGNSA. The chain's CDR3 is CASSLSPRYNEQFF. The CDR3 DNA follows: TGTGCCAGCAGCTTAAGCCCGAGGTACAATGAGCAGTTCTTC.

This clonotype is medium-sized by share. V usage is TRBV27 and J usage is TRBJ2-7; 10 bases align to TRBD1. After removal of 3 bases from V and 5 bases from J, the junction contained 4 bases not matched to a gene. The CDR3 covers 14 residues. Germline CDR1 MNHEY, CDR2 SMNVEV (reference sequence). The CDR3 spells CASSLDRGDNEQYF. For the CDR3, the DNA is TGTGCCAGCAGTTTGGACAGGGGGGATAACGAGCAGTACTTC.

This clonotype is judged large. The chain couples TRBV27 to TRBJ2-6; TRBD1 is a possible D gene (5 bases). This CDR3 has 15 amino acids. V lost 1 base, J lost 2 bases, and 6 bases lay in between. Per germline, CDR1 MNHEY and CDR2 SMNVEV (reference sequence). CDR3 bases: TGTGCCAGCAGTTTATTCAGGGCTGGGGCCAACGTCCTGACTTTC. Translation: CASSLFRAGANVLTF.

This clonotype is medium-sized (0.01 to 0.1%) in the sample. V and J are TRBV4-3 and TRBJ2-5; no reliable D call. CDR1 is LGHNA and CDR2 is YSLEER in the germline V gene. The CDR3 has 15 amino acids. Trimming took 0 bases from V and 5 from J, leaving 13 bases between them. The CDR3 DNA reads TGCGCCAGCAGCCAAGACCCCAGTCTAGGGGAGACCCAGTACTTC. Its translation is CASSQDPSLGETQYF.

This clonotype is labeled medium-sized. The chain recombines TRBV12-3 or TRBV12-4 with TRBJ1-5; weak D call: TRBD1 (6 bases). With 5 bases removed from V and 4 bases from J, the gap between germline ends came to 24 bases. The length of the CDR3 is 18 residues. CDR3 residues: CASSRYWYREGENQPQHF. In nucleotides, the CDR3 is TGTGCCAGCAGTCGTTACTGGTACAGGGAGGGTGAAAATCAGCCCCAGCATTTT.

This clonotype is medium-sized in the sample. This chain connects TRBV9 to TRBJ2-1, with 12 positions matching TRBD2. Losses at the gene ends were 4 bases for V and 6 bases for J; bases not matched to a gene: 8. CDR1 and CDR2 from the germline V gene are SGDLS and YYNGEE. This CDR3 comprises 16 residues. The CDR3, as DNA: TGTGCCAGCAGCTCCAGGACTAGCGGGGTCCGCAATGAGCAGTTCTTC. This sequence encodes CASSSRTSGVRNEQFF.

This clonotype is classed as medium-sized (0.01 to 0.1%). The CDR3 nucleotides are TGCAGCGTTGAATACCAGGGGGCACCTTTGAACACTGAAGCTTTCTTT. It is translated as CSVEYQGAPLNTEAFF. The J gene is TRBJ1-1, the V gene TRBV29-1; 8 nucleotides align to TRBD1. Germline CDR1 SQVTM, CDR2 ANQGSEA. The CDR3 runs 16 residues. Losses at the gene ends were 2 bases for V and 0 bases for J; bases not matched to a gene: 8.

This clonotype is medium-sized within its sample. The V call is TRBV6-2 or TRBV6-3, the J call TRBJ1-1; D might be TRBD1 (5 bases). Germline loops: CDR1 MNHEY, CDR2 SVGEGT. This CDR3 has 12 amino acids. V was clipped by 2 bases and J by 5 bases, with 6 bases between them. CDR3 sequence reads: CASSYGGTEAFF. The DNA for the CDR3 is TGTGCCAGCAGTTACGGGGGAACTGAAGCTTTCTTT.

By its share, this clonotype is medium-sized. The V gene is TRBV7-2, the J gene TRBJ2-2; unclear D gene. The CDR3 has 15 amino acids. Germline CDR1 reads SGHTA; CDR2 reads FQGNSA. Between the trimmed V and J ends, which lost 2 bases and 7 bases, there was a span of 14 bases. The CDR3 reads CASSLNPYRSGELFF. The DNA for the CDR3 is TGTGCCAGCAGCTTAAACCCCTACCGGAGCGGGGAGCTGTTTTTT. Together with reference TRBV7-2 and TRBJ2-2, the CDR3 gives the full variable domain: GAGVSQSPSNKVTEKGKDVELRCDPISGHTALYWYRQSLGQGLEFLIYFQGNSAPDKSGLPSDRFSAERTGGSVSTLTIQRTQQEDSAVYLCASSLNPYRSGELFFGEGSRLTVL.

Regarding this clonotype: An end of the junction differs from the germline gene, which may be a read error. The rearrangement uses TRBV7-6 and TRBJ2-2, with a tentative D call TRBD1 (7 bases). The CDR3 contains 13 residues. Germline values: CDR1 SGHVS, CDR2 FNYEAQ. The CDR3 region is CASSKQGRGELFF. The CDR3 DNA sequence: TGTGCCAGCAGCAAACAGGGCAGGGGGGAGCTGTTTTTC.

This clonotype is judged medium-sized. This CDR3 is CASSFRKANTEAFF. In DNA, the CDR3 is TGTGCCAGCAGCTTTAGAAAGGCGAACACTGAAGCTTTCTTT. This sequence joins TRBV7-8 and TRBJ1-1; D is undetermined. The germline V gene has CDR1 SGHVS and CDR2 FQNEAQ. Trimming stripped 3 bases from V and 1 base from J, with 9 bases between. The CDR3 totals 14 residues. Using reference TRBV7-8 and TRBJ1-1 for the parts outside the CDR3, the full variable domain is GAGVSQSPRYKVAKRGQDVALRCDPISGHVSLFWYQQALGQGPEFLTYFQNEAQLDKSGLPSDRFFAERPEGSVSTLKIQRTQQEDSAVYLCASSFRKANTEAFFGQGTRLTVV.

The chain is built from TRBV9 and TRBJ2-7; D is unresolved. Germline V gene data show CDR1 as SGDLS and CDR2 as YYNGEE. The V gene lost 4 bases and the J gene lost 7 bases, with 18 bases spanning the gap. There are 14 residues in the CDR3. In DNA form, the CDR3 reads TGTGCCAGCAGCTTCAACTCGGGCGTTGGAGAGCAGTACTTC. The encoded protein is CASSFNSGVGEQYF.

This clonotype is categorized as medium-sized. In DNA, the CDR3 is TGCGCCAGCAGCCCACTAGCGGGGGGATCGGAGACCCAGTACTTC. Amino acids: CASSPLAGGSETQYF. The chain carries TRBV4-1 and TRBJ2-5, with 12 nucleotides matching TRBD2. This CDR3 spans 15 amino acids. Germline V lookup: CDR1 MGHRA, CDR2 YSYEKL. J was trimmed by 5 bases and V by 4 bases; bases with no gene match: 5.

This clonotype ranks as hyperexpanded (1% or more). The V and J genes are TRBV27 and TRBJ2-5; D is undetermined. The germline V gene has CDR1 MNHEY and CDR2 SMNVEV (reference sequence). Trimming left V 3 bases short and J 1 base short, with 6 bases between. The CDR3 totals 13 residues. CDR3 sequence (DNA): TGTGCCAGCAGTTTGCGTCGCCAAGAGACCCAGTACTTC. Its translation: CASSLRRQETQYF.

Sample share makes this clonotype large. This chain links TRBV19 with TRBJ1-2, with 9 bases matching TRBD1. The germline V gene encodes CDR1 LNHDA and CDR2 SQIVND (reference sequence). This CDR3 region has 16 residues. Losses at the gene ends were 7 bases for V and 2 bases for J; bases not matched to a gene: 11. In DNA, the CDR3 is TGTGCCAGTAATCGAGACGGACAGGGGATAAACTATGGCTACACCTTC. Translated, it gives CASNRDGQGINYGYTF.

This clonotype is deemed medium-sized. This sequence joins TRBV7-6 and TRBJ2-3; a weak D match, TRBD2 (6 bases). Per the germline V gene, CDR1 is SGHVS and CDR2 is FNYEAQ. V lost 2 bases, J lost 2 bases, and 14 bases lay in between. This CDR3 region has 16 residues. The chain's CDR3 is CASSLLYGRPTDTQYF. In DNA, the CDR3 is TGTGCCAGCAGCTTATTATACGGGAGACCCACAGATACGCAGTATTTT.

The V call is TRBV3-1, the J call TRBJ2-3, with D perhaps matching TRBD1 or TRBD2 (5 bases each). V gave up 5 bases and J gave up 0 bases, with 12 bases separating them. CDR3 length: 15 residues. Germline V CDR1 and CDR2: LGHDT, YNNKEL (reference sequence). The DNA of the CDR3 is TGTGCCAGCAGCGGGGGTTTGGACAGCACAGATACGCAGTATTTT. Amino acids: CASSGGLDSTDTQYF.

On this clonotype itself: A read error may be the cause here, since a much bigger clone is one base away. The rearrangement uses TRBV7-9 and TRBJ2-7; D might be TRBD1 (5 bases). Looked up from germline, CDR1 is SEHNR and CDR2 is FQNEAQ (reference sequence). The CDR3 contains 13 residues. For the CDR3, the DNA is TGTGCCAGCGGCTTAACCCAGGGATTCGAGCAGTACTTC. Amino acid sequence: CASGLTQGFEQYF. The full variable domain, rest sourced from reference TRBV7-9 and TRBJ2-7, is DTGVSQNPRHKITKRGQNVTFRCDPISEHNRLYWYRQTLGQGPEFLTYFQNEAQLEKSRLLSDRFSAERPKGSFSTLEIQRTEQGDSAMYLCASGLTQGFEQYFGPGTRLTVT.

Relative to its sample, this clonotype is medium-sized. The chain couples TRBV20-1 to TRBJ1-5; tentatively, D is TRBD1 (5 bases). CDR1 and CDR2 from the germline V gene are DFQATT and SNEGSKA (reference sequence). CDR3 length equals 12 residues. The V end lost 5 bases, the J end lost 9 bases, and 14 bases lay between the germline ends. DNA of the CDR3: TGCAGTGCTTCACCCCTGGGACGGCCCCAGCATTTT. Encoded protein: CSASPLGRPQHF.